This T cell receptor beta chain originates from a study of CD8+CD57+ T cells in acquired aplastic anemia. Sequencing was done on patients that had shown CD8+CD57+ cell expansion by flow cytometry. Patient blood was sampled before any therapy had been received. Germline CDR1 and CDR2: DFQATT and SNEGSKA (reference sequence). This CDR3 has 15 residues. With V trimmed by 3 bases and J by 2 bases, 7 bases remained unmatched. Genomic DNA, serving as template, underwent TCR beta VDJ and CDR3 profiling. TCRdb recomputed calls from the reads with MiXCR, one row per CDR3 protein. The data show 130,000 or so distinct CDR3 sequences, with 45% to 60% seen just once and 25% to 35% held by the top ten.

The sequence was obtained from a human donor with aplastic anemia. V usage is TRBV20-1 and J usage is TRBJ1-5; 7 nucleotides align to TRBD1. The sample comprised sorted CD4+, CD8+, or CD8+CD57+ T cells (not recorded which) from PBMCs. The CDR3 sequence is CSASLTGVGNQPQHF. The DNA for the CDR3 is TGCAGTGCTAGCCTAACAGGGGTTGGCAATCAGCCCCAGCATTTT.